This is a list of T cell receptor beta chains from one sample in a study of blood T cell repertoires in COVID-19. Sequenced by immunoSEQ multiplex PCR; TCRdb stores in-frame clones only, minus some. The data hold about 370,000 clones, with around 92% observed a single time. The specimen was peripheral blood. The source of these receptors is a woman in her 30s with COVID-19, enrolled during active disease. The CDR3 runs from the conserved cysteine through the conserved F or W. A D gene is named only where the DNA matches it firmly. Expanded clones are given a class, and other clones once, few, many or no size at all.

TRBJ2-3 TRBV11-2 NA NA TGTGCCAGCAGCTTCGGAGATACGCAGTATTTT CASSFGDTQYF
TRBJ2-2 TRBV19 NA NA TGTGCCAGTAGTATGTGGGGGCAGAACACCGGGGAGCTGTTTTTT CASSMWGQNTGELFF
TRBJ2-4 TRBV7-9 NA NA TGTGCCAGCAGCCCTGGACAGAAAAACATTCAGTACTTC CASSPGQKNIQYF
TRBJ1-4 TRBV7-2 NA NA TGTGCCAGCAGCCCCCTTTTCTCAACAGCAACTAATGAAAAACTGTTTTTT CASSPLFSTATNEKLFF
TRBJ1-2 TRBV5-4 NA TRBD1 TGTGCCAGCAGCTCGGACAGGGTGGATGGCTACACCTTC CASSSDRVDGYTF
TRBJ2-2 TRBV4-2 once NA TGTGCCAGCAGCCAAGAAGACTTTGACACCGGGGAGCTGTTTTTT CASSQEDFDTGELFF
TRBJ2-7 TRBV18 NA NA TGTGCCAGCTCACCACTCAGGGAACCGTCCTACGAGCAGTACTTC CASSPLREPSYEQYF
TRBJ2-1 TRBV27 NA TRBD1 TGTGCCAGCAGTCCACACGGACAGGGCTACAATGAGCAGTTCTTC CASSPHGQGYNEQFF
TRBJ2-7 TRBV6-5 once NA TGTGCCAGCAGTTACGGGACTTTCTACGAGCAGTACTTC CASSYGTFYEQYF
TRBJ1-5 TRBV15 NA NA TGTGCCACCAGCAGAGACCTGGGCCAGCCCCAGCATTTT CATSRDLGQPQHF
TRBJ1-1 TRBV19 NA TRBD1 TGTGCCAGTAGTCCTTTCCAAACAGGGGCCACTGAAGCTTTCTTT CASSPFQTGATEAFF
TRBJ2-7 TRBV6-5 NA NA TGTGCCAGCAGTTACTCGATAACTAGCTCCTACGAGCAGTACTTC CASSYSITSSYEQYF
TRBJ1-4 TRBV5-8 few NA TGTGCCAGCAGCTCAACATATGGGGGGAATGAAAAACTGTTTTTT CASSSTYGGNEKLFF
TRBJ1-4 TRBV11-2 once NA TGTGCCAGCAGCTTAGGGAGGGATAATGAAAAACTGTTTTTT CASSLGRDNEKLFF
TRBJ1-3 TRBV28 NA TRBD1 TGTGCCAGCAGTCGAGTGGACAGGGGCTCTGGAAACACCATATATTTT CASSRVDRGSGNTIYF
TRBJ2-5 TRBV27 NA TRBD2 TGTGCCAGCAGTCACTCCCGACCGGGACTAGCGGGGGAGGGGACCCAGTACTTC CASSHSRPGLAGEGTQYF
TRBJ1-1 TRBV29-1 NA NA TGCAGCGTTGGGGCAGGCCCCAGAAGCACTGAAGCTTTCTTT CSVGAGPRSTEAFF
TRBJ2-4 TRBV11-2 NA NA TGTGCCAGCAGCTCTTTCAGTGACAAAAACATTCAGTACTTC CASSSFSDKNIQYF
TRBJ1-4 TRBV6-5 NA NA TGTGCCAGCAGATCTCAGGGAAAACTGTTTTTT CASRSQGKLFF
TRBJ2-2 TRBV5-1 NA TRBD2 TGCGCCAGCAGCTTCCCCGTCGGGACTAGCGGGAGGGCCGGCGGGGAGCTGTTTTTT CASSFPVGTSGRAGGELFF
TRBJ1-1 TRBV13 NA NA TGTGCCAGCAGATCCGGGAAGAACACTGAAGCTTTCTTT CASRSGKNTEAFF
TRBJ2-2 TRBV28 NA NA TGTGCCAGCAGTTTTTTCCAGGGTTCCGGGGAGCTGTTTTTT CASSFFQGSGELFF
TRBJ1-1 TRBV11-3 NA NA TGTGCCAGCAGCTTGGGCCCCATGAACACTGAAGCTTTCTTT CASSLGPMNTEAFF
TRBJ2-3 TRBV11-3 once TRBD2 TGTGCCAGCAGCTTAGGGCCTAGCGGGGCCCGGCGTCAGCAGTATTTT CASSLGPSGARRQQYF
TRBJ1-2 TRBV10-3 NA TRBD1 TGTGCCATCAGTGAGACAAACAGGGGATTTAACTATGGCTACACCTTC CAISETNRGFNYGYTF